This entry lists 32 T cell receptor beta chains sequenced from one sample in a study of CD8+ T cells in alopecia areata. As the sequencing template, cDNA was produced by extracting RNA and reverse transcribing it. TCRdb keeps only in-frame clones here, not all; method: immunoSEQ multiplex PCR. The sample lists approximately 200,000 clones, 58% occurring once. Treatment in this sample: oral pan-JAK inhibitor, 5-10 mg twice daily. The source was CD4+ T cells sorted from blood, collected at week 24, from a patient treated with tofacitinib. The receptors shown here come from a human donor with alopecia areata.

This clone has just a few counts. This sequence joins TRBV2 and TRBJ2-4, with 10 bases fitting TRBD2. The CDR3 runs 15 residues. V was clipped by 6 bases and J by 0 bases; unmatched bases: 2. Germline lookup yields CDR1 SNHLY and CDR2 FYNNEI. The CDR3: CASRSGRGAKNIQYF. DNA for the CDR3: TGTGCCAGCAGAAGCGGGAGGGGAGCCAAAAACATTCAGTACTTC.

This clone was observed once. The chain combines TRBV19 with TRBJ2-7; weak D call: TRBD1 (6 bases). V was pared by 3 bases and J by 1 base, with 10 bases between. Per the germline V gene, CDR1 is LNHDA and CDR2 is SQIVND (reference sequence). The CDR3 extends over 14 amino acids. This CDR3 is CASSIGGQSYEQYF. CDR3 nucleotides: TGTGCCAGTAGTATCGGTGGACAGTCCTACGAGCAGTACTTC.

The V call is TRBV28, the J call TRBJ2-7; weak D call: TRBD1 (5 bases). CDR3 length equals 12 residues. V gave up 6 bases and J gave up 3 bases, with 9 bases separating them. Germline-derived CDR1 and CDR2 are MDHEN and SYDVKM. In DNA form, the CDR3 reads TGTGCCAGCAGCCCAGACAGCTACGAGCAGTACTTC. Its translation is CASSPDSYEQYF.

The chain has TRBV7-8 and TRBJ2-7; D is tentatively TRBD1 or TRBD2 (5 bases each). Germline V lookup: CDR1 SGHVS, CDR2 FQNEAQ. The CDR3 spans 19 residues. Deletions cut 1 base from V and 0 bases from J, with 22 bases between. For the CDR3, the DNA is TGTGCCAGCAGCTTAGTTCCACGCGGGCAGGGAGTGTTCTCCTACGAGCAGTACTTC. Translated: CASSLVPRGQGVFSYEQYF.

The V call is TRBV9, the J call TRBJ1-5; weak D call: TRBD1 (5 bases). The germline V gene has CDR1 SGDLS and CDR2 YYNGEE. The CDR3 loop spans 16 amino acids. V lost 2 bases and J lost 0, with 12 bases in between. The CDR3 coding sequence is TGTGCCAGCAGCGTCGGGGCGACTAATAGCAATCAGCCCCAGCATTTT. Translated, it gives CASSVGATNSNQPQHF.

This clone has a handful of counts. This chain joins TRBV29-1 and TRBJ2-1; the D gene is possibly TRBD2 (6 bases). The CDR3 is 16 residues long. V was cut by 5 bases and J by 5 bases, with 22 bases left in between. CDR1 and CDR2 (germline): SQVTM, ANQGSEA. CDR3 nucleotide sequence: TGCAGCGTTAATCCGCGGGCAGGCGCGGGACACAATGAGCAGTTCTTC. Translating it yields CSVNPRAGAGHNEQFF.

This clone was counted only a few times. The chain's CDR3 is CASSPPSGTYGYTF. In DNA form, the CDR3 reads TGTGCCAGCAGCCCTCCCTCGGGAACTTATGGCTACACCTTC. The chain has TRBV9 and TRBJ1-2; D uncertain. This CDR3 has 14 residues. Germline V CDR1 and CDR2: SGDLS, YYNGEE. The ends were cut back, 4 bases at V and 5 bases at J, with 15 bases in the middle. Based on the CDR3 plus reference TRBV9 and TRBJ1-2, the full variable domain is DSGVTQTPKHLITATGQRVTLRCSPRSGDLSVYWYQQSLDQGLQFLIQYYNGEERAKGNILERFSAQQFPDLHSELNLSSLELGDSALYFCASSPPSGTYGYTFGSGTRLTVV.

The chain joins TRBV4-1 to TRBJ2-5; no firm D call. V lost 5 bases, J lost 1 base, and 2 bases lay in between. The CDR3 has 11 amino acids. The germline gives CDR1 MGHRA, CDR2 YSYEKL. The CDR3 region is CASSSQETQYF. Here the CDR3 DNA reads TGCGCCAGCAGCTCCCAAGAGACCCAGTACTTC.

V gene TRBV29-1 combines with J gene TRBJ1-3; the D is unclear. The CDR3 has 13 residues. Germline loops: CDR1 SQVTM, CDR2 ANQGSEA. With 4 bases removed from V and 0 bases from J, the gap between germline ends came to 7 bases. DNA for the CDR3: TGCAGCGTTGCAAGCAACTCTGGAAACACCATATATTTT. Protein sequence: CSVASNSGNTIYF.

The chain is built from TRBV19 and TRBJ1-5; TRBD1 aligns across 8 bases. The CDR3 covers 17 residues. Germline CDR1 LNHDA, CDR2 SQIVND (reference sequence). J lost 4 bases, V lost 3 bases, and 11 bases had no gene match. The CDR3 here is CASSIRTGLSHNQPQHF. The CDR3 DNA reads as TGTGCCAGTAGTATCCGGACAGGGCTATCACATAATCAGCCCCAGCATTTT.

This clone was seen a handful of times. The V and J genes are TRBV25-1 and TRBJ1-4; D may be TRBD1 (6 bases). V was pared by 5 bases and J by 5 bases, with 15 bases between. The CDR3 loop spans 15 amino acids. CDR1 is MGHDK, CDR2 SYGVNS, per germline. The CDR3 DNA reads TGTGCCAGCAGTCTCCAAGGGGGGGGGAATGAAAAACTGTTTTTT. It translates to CASSLQGGGNEKLFF.

About this clone: The germline gene is not matched at one end of the junction; a read error may be the cause. This rearrangement joins TRBV9 to TRBJ2-7; D gene ambiguous. The CDR3 has 13 residues. Germline CDR1 reads SGDLS; CDR2 reads YYNGEE. The CDR3 nucleotides read TGTGCCAGCAGCGTAGGGAACTCCTACGAGCAGTATTTC. This translates into CASSVGNSYEQYF.

The gene calls are TRBV29-1 and TRBJ1-5; D call uncertain. V was cut by 8 bases and J by 3 bases, with 11 bases left in between. Germline V lookup: CDR1 SQVTM, CDR2 ANQGSEA. The CDR3 is 12 amino acids. This CDR3 reads CSPEGPNQPQHF. The CDR3 DNA sequence: TGCAGCCCCGAGGGCCCCAATCAGCCCCAGCATTTT.

This chain joins TRBV29-1 and TRBJ2-4; 8 positions agree with TRBD1. In germline, CDR1 is SQVTM, CDR2 ANQGSEA. The CDR3 runs to 13 residues. Losses at the gene ends were 7 bases for V and 8 bases for J; bases not matched to a gene: 10. CDR3 region: CSASTGAGDIQYF. CDR3 sequence (DNA): TGCAGCGCCTCGACAGGGGCCGGGGACATTCAGTACTTC.

The chain links TRBV9 to TRBJ2-3, with D unclear. This CDR3 spans 15 amino acids. V was clipped by 0 bases and J by 4 bases, with 12 bases between them. Germline CDR1 SGDLS, CDR2 YYNGEE. The CDR3: CASSVDIEKADTQYF. DNA of the CDR3: TGTGCCAGCAGCGTAGACATCGAGAAGGCAGATACGCAGTATTTT.

Notes on this clone: This sample also contains other DNA sequences that code for the same CDR3. The V gene is TRBV20-1, the J gene TRBJ2-5, with unresolved D. The V and J ends lost 2 bases and 4 bases respectively, with 2 bases between them. The CDR3 covers 10 residues. Germline V gives CDR1 DFQATT, CDR2 SNEGSKA (reference sequence). The CDR3 protein is CSARRETQYF. The CDR3 nucleotides are TGCAGTGCTAGACGAGAGACCCAGTACTTC.

The chain uses TRBV7-3 and TRBJ2-1, with TRBD2 matching over 14 bases. Losses at the gene ends were 4 bases for V and 9 bases for J; bases not matched to a gene: 8. The length of the CDR3 is 16 residues. Germline V gene sequence: CDR1 SGHTA, CDR2 FQGTGA. As DNA, the CDR3 is TGTGCCAGCAGCTCAGTACCGGGACTAGCGGGAGTTGAGCAGTTCTTC. Its translation is CASSSVPGLAGVEQFF.

V is TRBV7-2 and J is TRBJ2-1; D possibly matches TRBD1 or TRBD2 (6 bases each). Looked up from germline, CDR1 is SGHTA and CDR2 is FQGNSA. The CDR3 has 15 amino acids. Deletions cut 5 bases from V and 0 bases from J, with 11 bases between. The CDR3 DNA sequence: TGTGCCAGCAGCGCGGGACAAAGCTCCTACAATGAGCAGTTCTTC. Amino acid sequence: CASSAGQSSYNEQFF.

In this sample, this clone turned up a few times. The rearrangement links TRBV10-3 to TRBJ2-5; D is perhaps TRBD1 (5 bases). Germline CDR1 and CDR2: ENHRY and SYGVKD. Trimming removed 4 bases from V and 4 bases from J, with 10 bases in between. The CDR3 spans 13 residues. DNA for the CDR3: TGTGCCATCAGTGGGGCCCAGGGAGAGACCCAGTACTTC. It codes for CAISGAQGETQYF.

This chain joins TRBV15 and TRBJ2-1; D is undetermined. The germline V and J ends were trimmed by 0 bases and 7 bases, with 16 bases remaining between them. Looked up from germline, CDR1 is LNHNV and CDR2 is YYDKDF (reference sequence). The CDR3 is 16 residues long. The CDR3 region is CATSREQDPGMNEQFF. The CDR3 nucleotides read TGTGCCACCAGCAGAGAGCAGGACCCGGGCATGAATGAGCAGTTCTTC.

This clone was detected a few times. J is TRBJ2-5 and V is TRBV7-3; D tentatively reads TRBD1 or TRBD2 (5 bases each). This CDR3 region has 14 residues. V was cut by 2 bases and J by 4 bases, with 11 bases left in between. The germline V gene has CDR1 SGHTA and CDR2 FQGTGA. As DNA, the CDR3 is TGTGCCAGCAGCTTAGGGGGACGACCAGAGACCCAGTACTTC. It codes for CASSLGGRPETQYF. Complete variable domain (other parts from reference TRBV7-3 and TRBJ2-5): GAGVSQTPSNKVTEKGKYVELRCDPISGHTALYWYRQSLGQGPEFLIYFQGTGAADDSGLPNDRFFAVRPEGSVSTLKIQRTERGDSAVYLCASSLGGRPETQYFGPGTRLLVL.

This chain connects TRBV7-2 to TRBJ2-5; 12 nucleotides agree with TRBD1. The CDR3 covers 16 residues. The V and J ends lost 3 bases and 4 bases, in that order; junction bases with no gene match: 6. Germline CDR1 and CDR2: SGHTA and FQGNSA. This CDR3 is CASSLGDRGRRETQYF. The CDR3 coding sequence is TGTGCCAGCAGCTTGGGGGACAGGGGGCGGAGAGAGACCCAGTACTTC.

This clone was seen only a few times. The chain recombines TRBV19 with TRBJ1-2; possibly TRBD1 for D (5 bases). CDR1 and CDR2 (germline): LNHDA, SQIVND (reference sequence). V shed 7 bases and J shed 4 bases, with 16 bases lying between them. The CDR3 is made up of 14 amino acids. The CDR3, as DNA: TGTGCCAGTAATGAACAGGCAACGTCCTATGGCTACACCTTC. Protein sequence: CASNEQATSYGYTF.

This clone has only a few counts. The rearrangement joins TRBV9 to TRBJ2-4; TRBD1 matches at 9 bases. Germline CDR1 reads SGDLS; CDR2 reads YYNGEE. CDR3 length: 16 amino acids. Losses at the gene ends were 4 bases for V and 6 bases for J; bases not matched to a gene: 11. The CDR3 protein is CASSPPGTGLLNIQYF. CDR3 bases: TGTGCCAGCAGCCCTCCCGGGACAGGGCTATTAAACATTCAGTACTTC.

This clone was seen only once. The gene calls are TRBV7-9 and TRBJ2-7, with 8 bases fitting TRBD2. This CDR3 region has 14 residues. Trimming cost V 5 bases and J 3 bases; bases outside gene matches: 6. CDR1 is SEHNR and CDR2 is FQNEAQ in the germline V gene (reference sequence). This chain's CDR3 is CASSPSGLNYEQYF. CDR3 in DNA: TGTGCCAGCAGCCCTAGCGGGTTAAACTACGAGCAGTACTTC.

The chain joins TRBV27 to TRBJ2-7; D is undetermined. The CDR3 runs 14 residues. The germline CDR1 and CDR2 sequences are MNHEY and SMNVEV (reference sequence). Trimming cost V 6 bases and J 6 bases, with 18 bases left between them. CDR3 in DNA: TGTGCCAGCAGACCTAGGAGTCTCCCGTCCGAGCAGTACTTC. Amino acid sequence: CASRPRSLPSEQYF.

This clone was detected only once. V is TRBV7-2 and J is TRBJ2-7; 10 bases match TRBD1. Per the germline V gene, CDR1 is SGHTA and CDR2 is FQGNSA. This CDR3 comprises 15 residues. The V segment lost 3 bases and the J segment 3 bases; nucleotides outside the gene matches: 5. The chain's CDR3 is CASSFTGTGVYEQYF. The CDR3 nucleotides are TGTGCCAGCAGCTTCACCGGGACAGGGGTCTACGAGCAGTACTTC.

This sequence joins TRBV5-6 and TRBJ1-5, with D tentatively TRBD1 (5 bases). Germline loops: CDR1 SGHDT, CDR2 YYEEEE. V dropped 4 bases and J dropped 3 bases, with 11 bases sitting between them. The CDR3 spans 14 residues. The DNA of the CDR3 is TGTGCCAGCAGCCGAGGGACTCTCAATCAGCCCCAGCATTTT. Protein sequence: CASSRGTLNQPQHF.

V usage is TRBV7-9 and J usage is TRBJ2-3; 8 bases are a match to TRBD1. With V trimmed by 5 bases and J by 1 base, 8 bases remained unmatched. The germline V gene encodes CDR1 SEHNR and CDR2 FQNEAQ (reference sequence). The CDR3 is made up of 16 amino acids. CDR3 sequence reads: CASSNPDRDGTDTQYF. The CDR3 coding sequence is TGTGCCAGCAGCAACCCGGACAGGGACGGCACAGATACGCAGTATTTT.

This chain links TRBV4-1 with TRBJ2-3, with TRBD2 identical over 9 bases. This CDR3 comprises 17 residues. Germline V gives CDR1 MGHRA, CDR2 YSYEKL. With 1 base clipped from V and 7 bases from J, the junction kept 12 bases outside the gene matches. This chain's CDR3 is CASSQAPASSGKNTQYF. CDR3 DNA sequence: TGCGCCAGCAGCCAAGCCCCAGCGTCTAGCGGGAAAAATACGCAGTATTTT.

The rearrangement links TRBV13 to TRBJ2-3; D is unresolved. Trimming cost V 5 bases and J 1 base, with 7 bases left between them. The CDR3 has 13 residues. The germline gives CDR1 PRHDT, CDR2 FYEKMQ (reference sequence). The CDR3 nucleotides read TGTGCCAGCAGCCGTGACCGCACAGATACGCAGTATTTT. Its protein product is CASSRDRTDTQYF.

J is TRBJ2-7 and V is TRBV18; D perhaps matches TRBD2 (6 bases). The CDR3 loop spans 15 amino acids. Germline V gene data show CDR1 as KGHSH and CDR2 as LQKENI. V was cut by 1 base and J by 4 bases, with 14 bases left in between. The CDR3 sequence: CASSPQSTRGYEQYF. In DNA form, the CDR3 reads TGTGCCAGCTCACCACAAAGTACTCGGGGGTACGAGCAGTACTTC.